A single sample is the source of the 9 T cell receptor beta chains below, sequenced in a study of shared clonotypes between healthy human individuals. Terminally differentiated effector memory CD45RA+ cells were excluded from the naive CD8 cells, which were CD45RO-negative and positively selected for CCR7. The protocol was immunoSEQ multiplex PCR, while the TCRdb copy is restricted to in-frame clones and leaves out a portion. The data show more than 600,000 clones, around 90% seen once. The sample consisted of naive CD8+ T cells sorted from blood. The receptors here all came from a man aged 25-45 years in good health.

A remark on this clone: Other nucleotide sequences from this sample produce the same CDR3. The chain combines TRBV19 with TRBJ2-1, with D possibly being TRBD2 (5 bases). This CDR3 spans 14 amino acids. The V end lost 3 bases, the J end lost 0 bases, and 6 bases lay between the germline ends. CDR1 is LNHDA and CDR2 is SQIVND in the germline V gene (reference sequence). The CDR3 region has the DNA TGTGCCAGTAGTATTGGGAGCTCCTACAATGAGCAGTTCTTC. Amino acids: CASSIGSSYNEQFF.

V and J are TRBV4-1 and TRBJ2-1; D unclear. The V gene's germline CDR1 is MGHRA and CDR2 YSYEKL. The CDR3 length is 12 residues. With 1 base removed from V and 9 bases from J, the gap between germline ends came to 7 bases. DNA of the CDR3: TGCGCCAGCAGCCAAGCTTTGGGTGAGCAGTTCTTC. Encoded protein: CASSQALGEQFF.

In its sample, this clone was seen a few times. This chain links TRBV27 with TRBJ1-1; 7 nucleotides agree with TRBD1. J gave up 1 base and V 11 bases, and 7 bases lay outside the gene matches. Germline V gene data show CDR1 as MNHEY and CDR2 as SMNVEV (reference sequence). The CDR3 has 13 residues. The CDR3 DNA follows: TGTGCCGCCAGACAGGGCGAGAACACTGAAGCTTTCTTT. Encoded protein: CAARQGENTEAFF.

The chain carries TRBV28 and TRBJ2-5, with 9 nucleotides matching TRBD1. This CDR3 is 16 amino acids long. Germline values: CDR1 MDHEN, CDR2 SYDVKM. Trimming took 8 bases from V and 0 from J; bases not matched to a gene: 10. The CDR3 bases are TGTGCCAGCTTCCCCCTGGACAGGGGTTACCAAGAGACCCAGTACTTC. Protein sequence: CASFPLDRGYQETQYF.

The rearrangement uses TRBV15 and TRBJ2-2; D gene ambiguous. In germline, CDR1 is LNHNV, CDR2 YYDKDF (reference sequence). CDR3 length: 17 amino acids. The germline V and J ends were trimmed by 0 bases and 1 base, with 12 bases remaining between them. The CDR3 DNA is TGTGCCACCAGCAGAGATCTGTTGGAGTTGAACACCGGGGAGCTGTTTTTT. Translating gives CATSRDLLELNTGELFF. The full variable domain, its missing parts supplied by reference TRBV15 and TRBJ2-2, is DAMVIQNPRYQVTQFGKPVTLSCSQTLNHNVMYWYQQKSSQAPKLLFHYYDKDFNNEADTPDNFQSRRPNTSFCFLDIRSPGLGDTAMYLCATSRDLLELNTGELFFGEGSRLTVL.

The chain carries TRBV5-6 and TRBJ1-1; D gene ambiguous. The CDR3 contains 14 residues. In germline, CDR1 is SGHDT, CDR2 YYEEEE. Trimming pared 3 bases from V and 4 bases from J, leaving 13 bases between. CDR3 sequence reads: CASSSGWGPTEAFF. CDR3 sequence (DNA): TGTGCCAGCAGCTCTGGTTGGGGTCCCACTGAAGCTTTCTTT.

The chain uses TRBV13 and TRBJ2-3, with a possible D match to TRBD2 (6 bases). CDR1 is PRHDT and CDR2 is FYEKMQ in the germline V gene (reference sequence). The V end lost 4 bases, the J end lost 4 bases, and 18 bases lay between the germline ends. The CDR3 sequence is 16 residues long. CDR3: CASSSPSLAPSDTQYF. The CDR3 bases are TGTGCCAGCAGCTCCCCATCTCTAGCGCCTTCAGATACGCAGTATTTT.

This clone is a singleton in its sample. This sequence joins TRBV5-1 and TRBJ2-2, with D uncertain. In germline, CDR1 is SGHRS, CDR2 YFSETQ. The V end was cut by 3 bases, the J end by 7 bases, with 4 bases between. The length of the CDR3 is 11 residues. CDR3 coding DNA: TGCGCCAGCAGCTGGTACGGGGAGCTGTTTTTT. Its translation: CASSWYGELFF.

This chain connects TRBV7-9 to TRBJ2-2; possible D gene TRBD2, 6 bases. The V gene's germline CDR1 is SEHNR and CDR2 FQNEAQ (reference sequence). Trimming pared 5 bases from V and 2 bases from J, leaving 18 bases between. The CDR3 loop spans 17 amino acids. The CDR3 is CASSPPRLGANTGELFF. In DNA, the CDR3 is TGTGCCAGCAGCCCACCCCGACTAGGGGCAAACACCGGGGAGCTGTTTTTT.